This T cell receptor (beta chain) was obtained from a study of CD8+ T cells in alopecia areata (dated by TCRdb to the late 2010s). Notes on the research overall: The treated patients took part in an open-label pilot trial in which moderate-to-severe alopecia areata was treated with oral tofacitinib at 5 to 10 mg twice daily. Tofacitinib was given for 6 to 18 months, followed by 6 months of follow-up off drug to assess delayed response and recurrence. The RNA source kit depended on sample type: the PAXgene miRNA kit for fixed scalp, the miRNeasy kit for PBMCs, and the RNeasy kit for mouse skin. Scalp clonality was compared among normal scalp (n=4), patchy alopecia areata scalp (n=8), and alopecia totalis/universalis scalp (n=8). On the human side, TCRbeta sequencing was run on scalp tissue and on sorted CD4+ and CD8+ peripheral blood T cells from healthy controls and from alopecia areata patients with either patchy or totalis/universalis disease. Tofacitinib-treated patients had biopsies at baseline and at 4 and 24 weeks of treatment, with a later scalp biopsy in several patients. In both human patients and the C3H/HeJ mouse model, the study applied high-throughput TCRbeta sequencing to look at T cell clonal expansion in alopecia areata. Amplification of TCRbeta CDR3 regions was done by immunoSEQ multiplex PCR using 35 Vbeta forward primers and 13 Jbeta reverse primers. Disease severity in treated patients was measured with the SALT score, which quantifies the percentage of affected scalp surface area. Paper-wide results and their limitations: Resident alphabeta T cells in normal human skin are also sequenced, complicating scalp TCR repertoire analysis, unlike mouse skin dominated by gammadelta T cells. Because the treated cohort was small and included a single nonresponder, larger studies are needed to assess links between baseline CD8+ expansion and response. Shared TCR sequences between patients were less evident than in mice, which may be partly attributable to HLA diversity in the patient population. Compared with normal scalp, lesional scalp had higher clonality and more expanded CD8+ clones, particularly in alopecia totalis/universalis, a pattern that suggests antigenic drive. Tofacitinib significantly lowered scalp clonality and the number of expanded CD8+ clones among the top 100 scalp clones. Many expanded lesional clones were found to persist in scalp and blood during tofacitinib treatment, and relapse after treatment cessation may be partly explained by this persistence.

Comments on this clone: This receptor's antigen is unknown. No base quality information exists; no much larger clone differs at one position.

The library came from the immunoSEQ multiplex PCR assay. RNA was extracted from all samples and reverse transcribed into cDNA, which served as template for TCR sequencing. First-strand cDNA was synthesized with SuperScript III using a 2:1 mix of oligo-dT and random hexamers. A synthetic immune receptor repertoire was used to gauge amplification bias, and whatever bias remained was removed computationally. The paper's processing steps were these. Raw reads were preprocessed to remove errors, and CDR3 was defined by IMGT conventions from the conserved cysteine to phenylalanine. Clonality was computed as 1 minus the Shannon entropy, with the entropy normalized by log2 of the number of productive unique TCRs. CD4 or CD8 identity of scalp clones was inferred by cross-referencing scalp TCRbeta sequences with sorted blood CD4 and CD8 repertoires. TCRdb provides this immuneACCESS table in a form limited to in-frame rearrangements. Some clones are lacking; in checked studies, under half of them reflect an unresolved V gene, and why the rest are absent is not known. Clone size and the V and J calls come from that table; the DNA yielded D and trimming. Recorded for this sample are around 200,000 clones; 55% to 70% of them occurred a single time. Together, the top ten hold approximately 0.7% of the sample.

Sequences MDHEN (CDR1) and SYDVKM (CDR2) are obtained from the germline V gene. V lost 2 bases and J lost 5 bases; the stretch between them is 11 bases long. The CDR3 measures 14 amino acids from cysteine to phenylalanine. Solely the CDR3 DNA is kept, with 42 bases framed from the first base. This sample's time point label indicates: roughly 27 days on oral tofacitinib. The sample's treatment or condition label is to be understood as: oral pan-JAK inhibitor, 5-10 mg twice daily. Lesional scalp punch biopsies and peripheral blood were collected from alopecia areata patients. PBMCs were separated by density centrifugation and stained for CD3, CD4 and CD8, after which CD4+ and CD8+ T cells were sorted on a FACSAria.

This TCR was sampled from a human donor with alopecia areata. Sequencing was performed on CD4+ T cells sorted from blood, taken at week 4, from a patient treated with tofacitinib. The chain employs TRBV28 and TRBJ2-3; the D gene is perhaps TRBD1, from 5 matching bases. The nucleotide sequence is given as TGTGCCAGCAGTTTAGTAGGGGCAAGAGATACGCAGTATTTT. This encodes CASSLVGARDTQYF.